This TCR beta chain was sequenced in a study of blood T cells in healthy people across ages. Comments on this clonotype: The antigen is unknown.

Study-wide results and limits: No conclusive comparison of naive versus antigen-experienced cells was possible with unsorted PBMCs. Researchers report that TCR beta diversity correlated strongly with naive T cell percentage. Observed TCR beta diversity per million T cells went down as age went up. This fall followed a roughly linear course with age.

Trimming cost V 2 bases and J 5 bases; bases outside gene matches: 12. This CDR3 has 17 amino acids. In germline, CDR1 is SSHAT, CDR2 FNYEAQ (reference sequence). Using a J-beta primer mix together with a sample-barcoded 5' primer, a second PCR was run for 7 to 11 cycles. Individual samples furnished no less than 3 million CDR3-containing paired-end reads apiece. TCRdb re-derived calls from the 5' RACE reads in MiXCR, one entry per CDR3 protein. The sample gives around 1.5 million distinct CDR3 sequences, about 35% of which show up once; approximately 11% is in the top ten. The chain joins TRBV7-7 to TRBJ2-1; 7 positions match TRBD2. Sequencing was performed on blood. The clonotype comes from a woman aged 25 to 39 in good health. CDR3: CASSLFPPSGVDNEQFF. CDR3 bases: TGTGCCAGCAGCTTATTCCCCCCGAGCGGGGTAGACAATGAGCAGTTCTTC.